These 28 T cell receptor beta chains share one sample of origin, sequenced in a study of cytomegalovirus exposure and HLA in healthy donors. 13 Jbeta primers and 60 Vbeta primers were used for the PCR. The protocol was immunoSEQ multiplex PCR, while the TCRdb copy is restricted to in-frame clones and leaves out a portion. The table shows fewer than 150,000 clones, with 80% occurring only once. Sequenced sample: PBMCs. The receptors originated from a man aged 40-49 years in good health and CMV-seronegative.

Comments on this clone: This sample also contains other DNA sequences that code for the same CDR3. This sequence joins TRBV29-1 and TRBJ2-3; TRBD1 aligns across 7 bases. Germline CDR1 reads SQVTM; CDR2 reads ANQGSEA. V dropped 6 bases and J dropped 1; count of bases not matched to a gene: 1. CDR3 length equals 12 residues. CDR3 nucleotide sequence: TGCAGCGTCGACAGGGGCACAGATACGCAGTATTTT. Amino acid sequence: CSVDRGTDTQYF.

The chain's CDR3 is CASSYGLAGDYEQYF. Written as DNA, the CDR3 is TGTGCCAGCAGCTACGGACTAGCGGGGGACTACGAGCAGTACTTC. V gene TRBV7-2 combines with J gene TRBJ2-7, with 13 positions matching TRBD2. The CDR3 spans 15 residues. V was pared by 4 bases and J by 3 bases, with 3 bases of the junction left unmatched. Germline CDR1 and CDR2: SGHTA and FQGNSA.

The rearrangement links TRBV6-4 to TRBJ1-5; 8 bases line up with TRBD1. The CDR3 is 13 residues long. Germline V gene sequence: CDR1 MRHNA, CDR2 SNTAGT. After removal of 5 bases from V and 6 bases from J, the junction contained 3 bases not matched to a gene. Here the CDR3 reads CASSQGAGQPQHF. In DNA form, the CDR3 reads TGTGCCAGCAGTCAGGGGGCTGGTCAGCCCCAGCATTTT.

The rearrangement uses TRBV29-1 and TRBJ2-5; D is undetermined. V lost 4 bases to trimming and J lost 2 bases, with 8 bases between them. The CDR3 contains 12 residues. Germline V CDR1 and CDR2: SQVTM, ANQGSEA. The CDR3 DNA reads TGCAGCGTTGTATTCAGTCAAGAGACCCAGTACTTC. Amino acids: CSVVFSQETQYF.

The chain is built from TRBV5-1 and TRBJ1-3; 11 bases line up with TRBD1. This CDR3 has 18 amino acids. CDR1 and CDR2 from the germline V gene are SGHRS and YFSETQ. Germline trimming cut 4 bases from V and 0 bases from J; bases unmatched to any gene: 9. The CDR3 DNA sequence: TGCGCCAGCAGCCTGAACCCCGGGACAGGGGGCTCTGGAAACACCATATATTTT. Protein: CASSLNPGTGGSGNTIYF.

This chain connects TRBV5-8 to TRBJ2-7; 9 bases agree with TRBD2. Germline trimming cut 4 bases from V and 6 bases from J; bases unmatched to any gene: 8. Germline V gives CDR1 SGHTS, CDR2 YDEGEE. The CDR3 runs 14 residues. CDR3 bases: TGTGCCAGCAGCCGACTAGCGGAGTCCACCGAGCAGTACTTC. Amino acid sequence: CASSRLAESTEQYF.

The chain joins TRBV7-9 to TRBJ2-5; D is unresolved. The germline gives CDR1 SEHNR, CDR2 FQNEAQ (reference sequence). V was pared by 4 bases and J by 5 bases, with 11 bases between. The CDR3 has 13 residues. CDR3 region: CASSSRIRETQYF. In DNA, the CDR3 is TGTGCCAGCAGCTCCAGGATTAGGGAGACCCAGTACTTC.

This rearrangement joins TRBV7-6 to TRBJ2-5; 10 positions match TRBD2. From germline, CDR1 is SGHVS and CDR2 FNYEAQ. The CDR3 contains 18 residues. J gave up 5 bases and V 0 bases, and 12 bases lay outside the gene matches. In DNA form, the CDR3 reads TGTGCCAGCAGCTTAGCTCCTGTGAATAGCGGGGGGTACGAGACCCAGTACTTC. Translation gives CASSLAPVNSGGYETQYF.

The V and J genes are TRBV2 and TRBJ2-7; 14 bases map to TRBD2. Unmatched junction bases numbered 10, after V lost 3 bases and J lost 12 bases. This CDR3 region has 15 residues. The germline gives CDR1 SNHLY, CDR2 FYNNEI. In nucleotides, the CDR3 is TGTGCCAGCAGTGAGTCCGGGACTAGCGGGAGTGGGGTGTACTTC. Amino acid sequence: CASSESGTSGSGVYF.

The chain carries TRBV6-5 and TRBJ2-7; D call uncertain. V gave up 2 bases and J gave up 3 bases, with 8 bases separating them. Germline-derived CDR1 and CDR2 are MNHEY and SVGAGI. CDR3 length equals 13 residues. CDR3: CASSYAYSYEQYF. The CDR3, as DNA: TGTGCCAGCAGTTACGCATACAGCTACGAGCAGTACTTC.

This chain joins TRBV19 and TRBJ2-3; no firm D call. This CDR3 is built from 13 residues. Germline-derived CDR1 and CDR2 are LNHDA and SQIVND (reference sequence). V was clipped by 4 bases and J by 3 bases, with 8 bases between them. The CDR3 DNA is TGTGCCAGTAGTACGCGGATGACAGATACGCAGTATTTT. Amino acid sequence: CASSTRMTDTQYF.

The chain carries TRBV30 and TRBJ1-1, with no clear D. This CDR3 has 14 amino acids. The V and J ends lost 0 bases and 4 bases respectively, with 12 bases between them. The germline V gene encodes CDR1 GTSNPN and CDR2 SVGIG (reference sequence). The CDR3, as DNA: TGTGCCTGGAGTGTACGGAGGGCGGGCACTGAAGCTTTCTTT. It specifies CAWSVRRAGTEAFF.

The chain recombines TRBV27 with TRBJ2-2; 8 bases line up with TRBD2. This CDR3 is 16 amino acids long. Trimming at V came to 2 bases and at J to 6 bases, leaving 8 bases not matched to a gene. Per germline, CDR1 MNHEY and CDR2 SMNVEV (reference sequence). The CDR3 loop is CASSLASGLGAGELFF. The CDR3 bases are TGTGCCAGCAGTTTAGCCTCGGGACTAGGGGCCGGGGAGCTGTTTTTT.

The V and J genes are TRBV2 and TRBJ2-1; D call uncertain. Trimming shortened V by 8 bases and J by 1 base, and 9 bases separated the two germline ends. Germline CDR1 and CDR2: SNHLY and FYNNEI. The CDR3 totals 13 residues. Here the CDR3 DNA reads TGTGCCAGCCGCGCACCGTCCTACAATGAGCAGTTCTTC. It specifies CASRAPSYNEQFF.

V and J are TRBV5-1 and TRBJ2-3; D is possibly TRBD2 (6 bases). This CDR3 contains 16 residues. Germline V gene lookup returns CDR1 SGHRS and CDR2 YFSETQ. V was clipped by 5 bases and J by 0 bases, with 16 bases between them. The CDR3 reads CASRSGGGLSTDTQYF. The CDR3 DNA sequence: TGCGCCAGCAGGTCTGGGGGAGGTCTTAGCACAGATACGCAGTATTTT.

The rearrangement uses TRBV5-6 and TRBJ1-1; D possibly corresponds to TRBD1 (6 bases). The germline V gene has CDR1 SGHDT and CDR2 YYEEEE. The CDR3 has 15 amino acids. The V and J ends lost 4 bases and 6 bases respectively, with 19 bases between them. In DNA form, the CDR3 reads TGTGCCAGCAGCATGTACTTCCAGGGGAAGTCTGAAGCTTTCTTT. It specifies CASSMYFQGKSEAFF.

This clone has more than one count but fewer than ten. The J gene is TRBJ1-1, the V gene TRBV9, with 10 bases matching TRBD1. The CDR3 contains 14 residues. Per germline, CDR1 SGDLS and CDR2 YYNGEE. Unmatched junction bases numbered 4, after V lost 3 bases and J lost 5 bases. The CDR3 reads CASSARDRGTEAFF. For the CDR3, the DNA is TGTGCCAGCAGCGCGCGGGACAGGGGAACTGAAGCTTTCTTT.

This chain uses TRBV4-2 with TRBJ1-5, with D maybe TRBD1 (6 bases). The CDR3 extends over 15 amino acids. The ends were cut back, 1 base at V and 4 bases at J, with 11 bases in the middle. Germline V CDR1 and CDR2: LGHNA, YNFKEQ. In DNA, the CDR3 is TGTGCCAGCAGCCAAGGGGGGGGCTCGAATCAGCCCCAGCATTTT. Its translation is CASSQGGGSNQPQHF.

Concerning this clone itself: A junction boundary mismatches the germline segment, possibly from a read error. This chain uses TRBV28 with TRBJ2-7; D not certain. The CDR3 is made up of 11 amino acids. The germline CDR1 and CDR2 sequences are MDHEN and SYDVKM. The CDR3 DNA reads TGTGCCAGCAATACAATGACACCGACGTTCTTC. It codes for CASNTMTPTFF.

The chain carries TRBV7-9 and TRBJ2-3; possible D gene TRBD1, 5 bases. CDR3 length equals 12 residues. Germline values: CDR1 SEHNR, CDR2 FQNEAQ (reference sequence). V lost 1 base and J lost 7, with 6 bases in between. The CDR3 sequence is CASSLEDNTQYF. In nucleotides, the CDR3 is TGTGCCAGCAGCTTAGAGGACAATACGCAGTATTTT.

V usage is TRBV30 and J usage is TRBJ1-5, with a possible D match to TRBD1 (6 bases). The V gene lost 5 bases and the J gene lost 5 bases, with 13 bases spanning the gap. Germline lookup yields CDR1 GTSNPN and CDR2 SVGIG (reference sequence). This CDR3 is built from 13 residues. The CDR3 loop reads CAWQQGRDQPQHF. Here the CDR3 DNA reads TGTGCCTGGCAACAGGGACGGGATCAGCCCCAGCATTTT.

J is TRBJ1-4 and V is TRBV28; 8 bases agree with TRBD1. In germline, CDR1 is MDHEN, CDR2 SYDVKM. Trimming at V came to 7 bases and at J to 7 bases, leaving 11 bases not matched to a gene. The CDR3 has 15 residues. In DNA form, the CDR3 reads TGTGCCAGCACCGACGACAGGGGACAAGTTGAAAAACTGTTTTTT. Translating it yields CASTDDRGQVEKLFF.

The J gene is TRBJ2-3, the V gene TRBV5-1; TRBD2 agrees at 9 bases. V trimming: 4 bases; J trimming: 2 bases; junction bases outside the gene matches: 5. This CDR3 comprises 15 residues. Germline CDR1 is SGHRS and CDR2 is YFSETQ. This CDR3 reads CASSMTSGPTDTQYF. CDR3 nucleotide sequence: TGCGCCAGCAGCATGACTAGCGGACCCACAGATACGCAGTATTTT.

This rearrangement joins TRBV5-1 to TRBJ1-4; 9 positions agree with TRBD1. The length of the CDR3 is 16 residues. CDR1 and CDR2 from the germline V gene are SGHRS and YFSETQ. Trimming took 3 bases from V and 8 from J; bases not matched to a gene: 11. The CDR3 reads CASSSNPQGAEEKLFF. In nucleotides, the CDR3 is TGCGCCAGCAGCTCGAATCCACAGGGGGCGGAGGAAAAACTGTTTTTT.

The chain employs TRBV6-9 and TRBJ2-7; perhaps TRBD1 as D (7 bases). The length of the CDR3 is 14 residues. With 7 bases removed from V and 2 bases from J, the gap between germline ends came to 15 bases. Germline V gene sequence: CDR1 MNHGY, CDR2 SVAAGI. CDR3: CASTGGQGPYEQYF. The CDR3 DNA sequence: TGTGCCAGCACAGGGGGGCAGGGCCCCTACGAGCAGTACTTC.

This rearrangement joins TRBV30 to TRBJ2-5, with D unclear. There are 12 residues in the CDR3. Deletions cut 4 bases from V and 5 bases from J, with 11 bases between. In germline, CDR1 is GTSNPN, CDR2 SVGIG (reference sequence). The CDR3 reads CAWNGPGETQYF. The CDR3 DNA reads as TGTGCCTGGAACGGCCCCGGGGAGACCCAGTACTTC. The entire variable domain, with the rest obtained from reference TRBV30 and TRBJ2-5, is as follows: SQTIHQWPATLVQPVGSPLSLECTVEGTSNPNLYWYRQAAGRGLQLLFYSVGIGQISSEVPQNLSASRPQDRQFILSSKKLLLSDSGFYLCAWNGPGETQYFGPGTRLLVL.

The genes are TRBV6-5 and TRBJ1-2; D is unclear. The germline V and J ends were trimmed by 10 bases and 6 bases, with 18 bases remaining between them. This CDR3 spans 13 amino acids. Germline values: CDR1 MNHEY, CDR2 SVGAGI. CDR3 residues: CATGGPVGNGYTF. The CDR3 region has the DNA TGTGCCACCGGAGGGCCAGTCGGTAATGGCTACACCTTC.

V and J are TRBV4-1 and TRBJ2-1, with TRBD2 identical over 8 bases. Looked up from germline, CDR1 is MGHRA and CDR2 is YSYEKL. CDR3 length: 15 amino acids. V gave up 2 bases and J gave up 7 bases; unmatched junction bases: 7. CDR3 sequence reads: CASSQPGTSRNEQFF. CDR3 nucleotide sequence: TGCGCCAGCAGCCAACCCGGGACTAGTAGAAATGAGCAGTTCTTC.